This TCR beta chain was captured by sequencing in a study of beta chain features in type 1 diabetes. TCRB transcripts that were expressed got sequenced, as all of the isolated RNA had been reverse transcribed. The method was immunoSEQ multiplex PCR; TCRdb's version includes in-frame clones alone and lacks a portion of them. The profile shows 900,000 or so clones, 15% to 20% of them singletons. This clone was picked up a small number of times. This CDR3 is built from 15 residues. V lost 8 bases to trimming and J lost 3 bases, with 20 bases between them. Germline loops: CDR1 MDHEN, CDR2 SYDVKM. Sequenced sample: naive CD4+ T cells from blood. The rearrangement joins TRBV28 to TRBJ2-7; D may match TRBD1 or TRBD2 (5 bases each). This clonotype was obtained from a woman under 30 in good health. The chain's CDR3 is CASRSQWGLVYEQYF. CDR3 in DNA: TGTGCCAGCCGTAGCCAATGGGGGTTGGTCTACGAGCAGTACTTC.